Each of the 10 T cell receptor beta chains below was sequenced from the same sample in a study of blood T cell repertoires in COVID-19. Profiling relied on immunoSEQ multiplex PCR, and the TCRdb table lists in-frame clones only, not all of them. The sample has roughly 200,000 clones, 85% to 90% seen once. The specimen was peripheral blood. These receptors originate from a man aged 35-49 years with active or convalescent COVID-19.

Only a few counts were recorded for this clone. The chain uses TRBV6-5 and TRBJ2-7, with TRBD1 identical over 11 bases. Germline assignment: CDR1 MNHEY and CDR2 SVGAGI. The V and J ends lost 8 bases and 7 bases, in that order; junction bases with no gene match: 13. The CDR3 contains 15 residues. This CDR3 reads CASGGARTGGKEQYF. In nucleotides, the CDR3 is TGTGCCAGCGGCGGTGCTAGGACAGGGGGCAAAGAGCAGTACTTC.

The chain employs TRBV15 and TRBJ1-5; perhaps TRBD1 as D (5 bases). The CDR3 consists of 14 residues. Germline-derived CDR1 and CDR2 are LNHNV and YYDKDF (reference sequence). V was shortened by 6 bases and J by 4 bases, with 13 bases between the two germline ends. The DNA for the CDR3 is TGTGCCACCAGGGCGGGGGTAGGGAATCAGCCCCAGCATTTT. It is translated as CATRAGVGNQPQHF.

The V gene is TRBV4-2, the J gene TRBJ2-1, with 7 bases aligning to TRBD1. Losses at the gene ends were 1 base for V and 6 bases for J; bases not matched to a gene: 6. Germline V gene lookup returns CDR1 LGHNA and CDR2 YNFKEQ. The CDR3 consists of 15 residues. The DNA for the CDR3 is TGTGCCAGCAGCCAAGTTCGACAGGGCGGCAATGAGCAGTTCTTC. This translates into CASSQVRQGGNEQFF.

The chain joins TRBV29-1 to TRBJ2-3, with a weak D call TRBD1 (5 bases). Germline V gene data show CDR1 as SQVTM and CDR2 as ANQGSEA. This CDR3 has 13 residues. V lost 1 base and J 2 bases, leaving 7 bases between the germline ends. CDR3 coding DNA: TGCAGCGTTGAAGGACAGATCACAGATACGCAGTATTTT. Encoded protein: CSVEGQITDTQYF.

DNA for the CDR3: TGTGCCAGCAGTTTATGGGGTACAGGCTCCTACGAGCAGTACTTC. This translates into CASSLWGTGSYEQYF. The chain has TRBV27 and TRBJ2-7, with a possible D match to TRBD1 (5 bases). The V gene lost 1 base and the J gene lost 0 bases, with 10 bases spanning the gap. CDR1 and CDR2 from the germline V gene are MNHEY and SMNVEV (reference sequence). CDR3 length equals 15 residues.

The chain uses TRBV7-9 and TRBJ1-5; 7 nucleotides match TRBD1. Germline loops: CDR1 SEHNR, CDR2 FQNEAQ (reference sequence). The V and J ends lost 5 bases and 6 bases, in that order; junction bases with no gene match: 7. This CDR3 region has 14 residues. This chain's CDR3 is CASSNTGDVQPQHF. The CDR3 nucleotides are TGTGCCAGCAGCAATACAGGGGACGTTCAGCCCCAGCATTTT. Based on the CDR3 plus reference TRBV7-9 and TRBJ1-5, the full variable domain is DTGVSQNPRHKITKRGQNVTFRCDPISEHNRLYWYRQTLGQGPEFLTYFQNEAQLEKSRLLSDRFSAERPKGSFSTLEIQRTEQGDSAMYLCASSNTGDVQPQHFGDGTRLSIL.

This clone was counted a single time. The chain uses TRBV5-1 and TRBJ2-5; no clear D. This CDR3 is built from 14 residues. Trimming removed 4 bases from V and 1 base from J, with 11 bases in between. Germline-derived CDR1 and CDR2 are SGHRS and YFSETQ. The CDR3 nucleotides read TGCGCCAGCAGCCCAATCTCTACCCAAGAGACCCAGTACTTC. This translates into CASSPISTQETQYF. Looking up the rest from reference TRBV5-1 and TRBJ2-5 gives the full variable domain: KAGVTQTPRYLIKTRGQQVTLSCSPISGHRSVSWYQQTPGQGLQFLFEYFSETQRNKGNFPGRFSGRQFSNSRSEMNVSTLELGDSALYLCASSPISTQETQYFGPGTRLLVL.

The chain recombines TRBV12-3 or TRBV12-4 with TRBJ1-1; D is unresolved. There are 13 residues in the CDR3. The germline V and J ends were trimmed by 3 bases and 0 bases, with 5 bases remaining between them. The CDR3 region has the DNA TGTGCCAGCAGTTTCTTTGTGAACACTGAAGCTTTCTTT. Its protein is CASSFFVNTEAFF.

The rearrangement joins TRBV21-1 to TRBJ2-2; the D call in the table, TRBD2, was not verified against the DNA. TRBV21-1 is deemed a pseudogene. This CDR3 region has 18 residues. CDR3 protein: CASSKSQRSGEDTGELFF. The CDR3 DNA reads TGTGCCAGCAGCAAATCCCAACGTAGCGGGGAGGACACCGGGGAGCTGTTTTTT.

This chain joins TRBV2 and TRBJ1-5, with no clear D. This CDR3 has 13 amino acids. In germline, CDR1 is SNHLY, CDR2 FYNNEI. Trimming shortened V by 3 bases and J by 1 base, and 4 bases separated the two germline ends. DNA of the CDR3: TGTGCCAGCAGTGATCTCAGCAATCAGCCCCAGCATTTT. It is translated as CASSDLSNQPQHF.